These 8 T cell receptor beta chains were sequenced from one sample in a study of OX40 agonist ivuxolimab in advanced cancers. The table came from immunoSEQ multiplex PCR; TCRdb's copy has only in-frame clones and leaves some out. The sample holds tens of thousands of clones, about 90% seen once. Sequenced material: CD4+ or CD8+ T cells sorted from blood, taken in a trial of the OX40 agonist ivuxolimab. The receptor source for this set is an adult with an advanced solid tumor such as melanoma, head and neck, liver or kidney cancer.

This clone was seen only once. The V gene is TRBV2, the J gene TRBJ2-3, with a possible D match to TRBD2 (6 bases). The CDR3 loop spans 12 amino acids. Trimming shortened V by 4 bases and J by 7 bases, and 9 bases separated the two germline ends. The germline CDR1 and CDR2 sequences are SNHLY and FYNNEI. The CDR3 DNA is TGTGCCAGCAGTGTACTAGCAAATACGCAGTATTTT. Translation gives CASSVLANTQYF.

The chain uses TRBV6-1 and TRBJ2-3; D assignment may be TRBD1 or TRBD2 (7 bases each). V lost 10 bases and J lost 7, with 18 bases in between. There are 13 residues in the CDR3. From germline, CDR1 is MNHNS and CDR2 SASEGT. The CDR3 DNA reads as TGTGCCACCAGGGGGGGAGGGGAGAATACGCAGTATTTT. This codes for CATRGGGENTQYF.

This chain connects TRBV6-5 to TRBJ1-5, with a weak D call TRBD1 (6 bases). This CDR3 is built from 15 residues. CDR1 and CDR2 (germline): MNHEY, SVGAGI. Trimming removed 10 bases from V and 0 bases from J, with 16 bases in between. CDR3 amino acids: CATGRGGYSNQPQHF. The CDR3 coding sequence is TGTGCCACGGGCCGGGGGGGCTATAGCAATCAGCCCCAGCATTTT.

The rearrangement uses TRBV4-2 and TRBJ2-6; 8 bases fit TRBD1. The CDR3 totals 18 residues. CDR1 is LGHNA and CDR2 is YNFKEQ in the germline V gene. The J segment lost 0 bases and the V segment lost 1 base, leaving 5 bases of the junction unmatched. CDR3 protein: CASSQVGQGLSGANVLTF. CDR3 nucleotides: TGTGCCAGCAGCCAAGTCGGACAGGGACTCTCTGGGGCCAACGTCCTGACTTTC.

The V and J genes are TRBV5-1 and TRBJ1-4; no reliable D call. V shed 4 bases and J shed 10 bases, with 14 bases lying between them. Germline loops: CDR1 SGHRS, CDR2 YFSETQ. This CDR3 has 13 amino acids. CDR3 DNA sequence: TGCGCCAGCAGCCCTCGGGGAGGTGGAAAACTGTTTTTT. It codes for CASSPRGGGKLFF.

The chain couples TRBV7-2 to TRBJ1-3, with D tentatively TRBD1 (5 bases). The CDR3 runs to 17 residues. CDR1 and CDR2 from the germline V gene are SGHTA and FQGNSA. V lost 5 bases and J 0 bases, leaving 17 bases between the germline ends. Here the CDR3 reads CASSPSSGQSSGNTIYF. The CDR3 DNA is TGTGCCAGCAGCCCCTCCTCGGGGCAGAGCTCTGGAAACACCATATATTTT.

CDR3 coding DNA: TGTGCCAGCAGGCGGACTATTAGCAATCAGCCCCAGCATTTT. Translated, it gives CASRRTISNQPQHF. The genes are TRBV6-1 and TRBJ1-5, with D uncertain. This CDR3 has 14 residues. Trimming cost V 6 bases and J 0 bases, with 9 bases left between them. The V gene's germline CDR1 is MNHNS and CDR2 SASEGT.

V and J are TRBV11-2 and TRBJ2-3; 7 bases are shared with TRBD2. The CDR3 covers 13 residues. With 5 bases clipped from V and 3 bases from J, the junction kept 2 bases outside the gene matches. CDR1 is SGHAT, CDR2 FQNNGV, per germline. DNA of the CDR3: TGTGCCAGCAGCCCCGGGGGGACAGATACGCAGTATTTT. Its translation: CASSPGGTDTQYF.